This T cell receptor (beta chain) was retrieved from a study of shared clonotypes between healthy human individuals. Per the germline V gene, CDR1 is SGHRS and CDR2 is YFSETQ. The length of the CDR3 is 15 residues. Trimming stripped 7 bases from V and 5 bases from J, with 21 bases between. Method: immunoSEQ multiplex PCR; TCRdb's copy keeps in-frame clones and lacks some. The sample consists of around 2.1 million clones, approximately 94% of them appearing once. The chain carries TRBV5-1 and TRBJ1-1; D is possibly TRBD1 (6 bases). Sequenced material: naive CD4+ T cells sorted from blood. Subset given: CD45RA+ positively selected. This TCR was recovered from a man between 18 and 29 years old in good health. CDR3 residues: CASSASGTWRTEAFF. The CDR3 coding sequence is TGCGCCAGCTCCGCATCTGGGACATGGCGGACTGAAGCTTTCTTT.